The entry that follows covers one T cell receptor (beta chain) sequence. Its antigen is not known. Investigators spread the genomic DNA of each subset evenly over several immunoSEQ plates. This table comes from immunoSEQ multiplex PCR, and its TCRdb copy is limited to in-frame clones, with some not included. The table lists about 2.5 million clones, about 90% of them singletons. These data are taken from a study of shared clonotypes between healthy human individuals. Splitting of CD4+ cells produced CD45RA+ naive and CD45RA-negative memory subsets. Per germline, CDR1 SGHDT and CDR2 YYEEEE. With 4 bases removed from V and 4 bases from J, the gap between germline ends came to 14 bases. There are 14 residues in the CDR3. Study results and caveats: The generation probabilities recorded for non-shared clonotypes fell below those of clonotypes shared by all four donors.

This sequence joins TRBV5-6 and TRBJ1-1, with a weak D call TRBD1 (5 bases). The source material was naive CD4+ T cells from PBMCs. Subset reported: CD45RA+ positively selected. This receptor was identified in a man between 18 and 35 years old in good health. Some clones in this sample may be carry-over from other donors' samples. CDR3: CASSHPGGGTEAFF. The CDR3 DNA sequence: TGTGCCAGCAGCCACCCCGGTGGGGGCACTGAAGCTTTCTTT.